These 10 T cell receptor beta chains were sequenced from one sample in a study of blood T cell repertoires in COVID-19. Produced via immunoSEQ multiplex PCR; TCRdb's table is partial and in-frame only. The table includes about 140,000 clones, roughly 82% detected once. Sequencing was done on a sample of peripheral blood. The receptors were sampled from a man aged 55-75 years with active or convalescent COVID-19.

This chain uses TRBV11-2 with TRBJ1-1; perhaps TRBD1 as D (5 bases). V was clipped by 1 base and J by 1 base, with 7 bases between them. Germline V CDR1 and CDR2: SGHAT, FQNNGV. This CDR3 spans 14 amino acids. The CDR3 region has the DNA TGTGCCAGCAGCTTAGTTAGGGGGAACACTGAAGCTTTCTTT. Translating gives CASSLVRGNTEAFF.

This clone showed up just a few times. This chain links TRBV2 with TRBJ1-2; 7 positions agree with TRBD1. The CDR3 length is 15 residues. V lost 6 bases and J lost 1; bases outside the gene matches: 8. Germline CDR1 SNHLY, CDR2 FYNNEI. The CDR3 bases are TGTGCCAGCAGCCGACCGGGACAGTTTAACTATGGCTACACCTTC. This encodes CASSRPGQFNYGYTF.

The chain links TRBV7-9 to TRBJ1-2; the match to TRBD1 covers 12 bases. The CDR3 sequence is 16 residues long. The J segment lost 3 bases and the V segment lost 5 bases, leaving 7 bases of the junction unmatched. Germline CDR1 reads SEHNR; CDR2 reads FQNEAQ (reference sequence). The chain's CDR3 is CASSTGTGGTDYGYTF. CDR3 DNA: TGTGCCAGCAGCACCGGGACAGGGGGCACGGACTATGGCTACACCTTC. Full variable domain (rest looked up from reference TRBV7-9 and TRBJ1-2): DTGVSQNPRHKITKRGQNVTFRCDPISEHNRLYWYRQTLGQGPEFLTYFQNEAQLEKSRLLSDRFSAERPKGSFSTLEIQRTEQGDSAMYLCASSTGTGGTDYGYTFGSGTRLTVV.

This chain links TRBV5-8 with TRBJ1-2; D is possibly TRBD1 (5 bases). This CDR3 has 14 amino acids. Deletions cut 0 bases from V and 5 bases from J, with 11 bases between. Per the germline V gene, CDR1 is SGHTS and CDR2 is YDEGEE. The CDR3 coding sequence is TGTGCCAGCAGCTTGGAGTTGGGACTGTATGGCTACACCTTC. Protein sequence: CASSLELGLYGYTF.

The gene calls are TRBV27 and TRBJ1-5; D is unresolved. This CDR3 has 14 residues. Trimming left V 6 bases short and J 2 bases short, with 11 bases between. Germline loops: CDR1 MNHEY, CDR2 SMNVEV (reference sequence). The DNA of the CDR3 is TGTGCCAGCAGCTCGGTAGCGGGCAATCAGCCCCAGCATTTT. Amino acids: CASSSVAGNQPQHF.

This chain uses TRBV2 with TRBJ1-2; tentative D call: TRBD1 (5 bases). Germline loops: CDR1 SNHLY, CDR2 FYNNEI. V was clipped by 9 bases and J by 8 bases, with 13 bases between them. CDR3 length: 11 residues. CDR3 in amino acids: CARTIREGYTF. For the CDR3, the DNA is TGTGCCAGGACGATCAGGGAAGGCTACACCTTC.

This clone has only one observation. V gene TRBV5-5 combines with J gene TRBJ1-2; 11 nucleotides match TRBD1. This CDR3 is built from 15 residues. The germline V gene has CDR1 SGHKS and CDR2 YYEKEE (reference sequence). Trimming cost V 3 bases and J 4 bases; bases outside gene matches: 5. The CDR3 protein is CASSSRTGGGYGYTF. CDR3 nucleotide sequence: TGTGCCAGCAGCTCCCGGACAGGGGGCGGCTATGGCTACACCTTC.

This rearrangement joins TRBV5-1 to TRBJ2-4; TRBD2 might be the D (6 bases). V was clipped by 0 bases and J by 6 bases, with 7 bases between them. The length of the CDR3 is 13 residues. Germline V gives CDR1 SGHRS, CDR2 YFSETQ. The CDR3 sequence: CASSLAGGNIQYF. As DNA, the CDR3 is TGCGCCAGCAGCTTGGCCGGGGGAAACATTCAGTACTTC.

This clone was observed a single time. The V call is TRBV9, the J call TRBJ2-1, with 11 bases aligning to TRBD2. The CDR3 has 15 residues. The germline V gene encodes CDR1 SGDLS and CDR2 YYNGEE. The trim removed 2 bases at V and 5 bases at J, leaving 3 bases unmatched. The CDR3 nucleotides read TGTGCCAGCAGCGTTAGCGGGGGGGCCCACAATGAGCAGTTCTTC. Translating it yields CASSVSGGAHNEQFF.

The chain is built from TRBV25-1 and TRBJ1-2; 7 bases fit TRBD1. The germline V gene has CDR1 MGHDK and CDR2 SYGVNS. The CDR3 length is 13 residues. Trimming cost V 6 bases and J 3 bases; bases outside gene matches: 4. CDR3 DNA: TGTGCCAGCAGGACAGGGCTCGACTATGGCTACACCTTC. This encodes CASRTGLDYGYTF.